In this sample, the clone carrying this T cell receptor (beta chain) turned up once. The data were taken from a study of blood T cell repertoires in COVID-19. Only in-frame clones appear in the TCRdb table, and some are missing; sequencing was by immunoSEQ multiplex PCR. The profile covers about 260,000 clones, with more than 70% appearing a single time and about 2.1% taken by the ten largest. The trim removed 6 bases at V and 2 bases at J, leaving 4 bases unmatched. The CDR3 has 14 residues. Germline CDR1 SNHLY, CDR2 FYNNEI. The sequenced sample was peripheral blood. The chain links TRBV2 to TRBJ1-5; the match to TRBD1 covers 7 bases. The TCR was taken from a woman aged 45-59 years with acute or convalescent COVID-19. CDR3 amino acids: CASSGTEGNQPQHF. The CDR3 region has the DNA TGTGCCAGCAGCGGGACAGAAGGCAATCAGCCCCAGCATTTT.